This passage covers 29 T cell receptor beta chains from one sample sequenced in a study of T cell repertoires in cytomegalovirus infection. TCRdb passed the reads through MiXCR, listing each CDR3 protein once. The sample carries some 300,000 distinct CDR3 sequences, approximately 10% recorded once. Sequencing was done on a sample of PBMCs. These receptors were obtained from a human donor in good health (CMV status not recorded). Some clones in this sample may be carry-over from other donors' samples.

This clonotype was seen a few times. This chain connects TRBV4-1 to TRBJ2-1, with D possibly matching TRBD2 (6 bases). The CDR3 runs to 16 residues. V was cut by 0 bases and J by 7 bases, with 16 bases left in between. Germline V lookup: CDR1 MGHRA, CDR2 YSYEKL. The CDR3 DNA reads TGCGCCAGCAGCCAAGAATGGAGGGGAATGGGGAATGAGCAGTTCTTC. Protein: CASSQEWRGMGNEQFF.

This clonotype was recorded at least ten times. The V and J genes are TRBV7-9 and TRBJ2-2, with 8 bases aligning to TRBD1. Trimming at V came to 4 bases and at J to 1 base, leaving 2 bases not matched to a gene. Germline V CDR1 and CDR2: SEHNR, FQNEAQ (reference sequence). CDR3 size: 15 residues. The DNA of the CDR3 is TGTGCCAGCAGCTCCGACAGGGGGAACACCGGGGAGCTGTTTTTT. Translated, it gives CASSSDRGNTGELFF. Supplemented by reference TRBV7-9 and TRBJ2-2, the full variable domain reads DTGVSQNPRHKITKRGQNVTFRCDPISEHNRLYWYRQTLGQGPEFLTYFQNEAQLEKSRLLSDRFSAERPKGSFSTLEIQRTEQGDSAMYLCASSSDRGNTGELFFGEGSRLTVL.

This clonotype was counted a few times. The chain uses TRBV19 and TRBJ2-5; D is possibly TRBD1 (5 bases). CDR3 length: 15 amino acids. CDR1 and CDR2 from the germline V gene are LNHDA and SQIVND (reference sequence). V was trimmed by 5 bases and J by 1 base, leaving 14 bases between them. CDR3 residues: CASSDTTALQETQYF. DNA of the CDR3: TGTGCCAGTAGTGATACGACAGCCCTCCAAGAGACCCAGTACTTC.

This clonotype was detected a few times. The V call is TRBV5-1, the J call TRBJ2-7; 7 bases align to TRBD1. Germline V gene sequence: CDR1 SGHRS, CDR2 YFSETQ. This CDR3 is built from 13 residues. V lost 0 bases, J lost 5 bases, and 2 bases stayed unmatched. CDR3 loop: CASSLGGGDEQYF. The DNA for the CDR3 is TGCGCCAGCAGCTTGGGAGGGGGCGACGAGCAGTACTTC.

This clonotype was seen only a few times. The gene calls are TRBV27 and TRBJ2-6, with 10 bases matching TRBD2. CDR3 length: 17 amino acids. V lost 7 bases and J lost 4; bases outside the gene matches: 10. Germline V gene sequence: CDR1 MNHEY, CDR2 SMNVEV (reference sequence). CDR3 sequence reads: CASIGIAGGSGANVLTF. As DNA, the CDR3 is TGTGCCAGCATCGGGATAGCGGGGGGTTCAGGGGCCAACGTCCTGACTTTC.

The chain is built from TRBV18 and TRBJ1-2, with 7 nucleotides matching TRBD1. The germline gives CDR1 KGHSH, CDR2 LQKENI. This CDR3 region has 14 residues. V trimming: 6 bases; J trimming: 8 bases; junction bases outside the gene matches: 12. The CDR3 loop is CASSPDREPYGYTF. The DNA of the CDR3 is TGTGCCAGCTCTCCCGACAGGGAACCATACGGCTACACCTTC.

The sample holds many counts of this clonotype. J is TRBJ2-2 and V is TRBV4-1; TRBD1 or TRBD2 may be the D gene (5 bases each). CDR1 and CDR2 from the germline V gene are MGHRA and YSYEKL. The CDR3 covers 16 residues. V was cut by 1 base and J by 3 bases, with 12 bases left in between. The CDR3 protein is CASSQGRRGDTGELFF. CDR3 nucleotide sequence: TGCGCCAGCAGCCAAGGTCGTAGAGGGGACACCGGGGAGCTGTTTTTT.

The chain uses TRBV12-3 or TRBV12-4 and TRBJ1-1; 9 bases agree with TRBD1. V trimming: 4 bases; J trimming: 5 bases; junction bases outside the gene matches: 14. The CDR3 is 17 residues long. The CDR3, as DNA: TGTGCCAGCAGTTCCCTCCCCGACAGGGGGAGATTTACTGAAGCTTTCTTT. This codes for CASSSLPDRGRFTEAFF.

This clonotype has at least ten counts. The V call is TRBV7-2, the J call TRBJ2-5; D might be TRBD2 (5 bases). CDR1 is SGHTA and CDR2 is FQGNSA in the germline V gene. The ends were cut back, 3 bases at V and 0 bases at J, with 8 bases in the middle. CDR3 length: 14 amino acids. The CDR3: CASSFRRDQETQYF. Here the CDR3 DNA reads TGTGCCAGCAGCTTCAGGCGGGACCAAGAGACCCAGTACTTC.

In its sample, this clonotype was seen many times. This chain joins TRBV7-8 and TRBJ1-1; D unresolved. V was shortened by 3 bases and J by 5 bases, with 10 bases between the two germline ends. Germline V gene data show CDR1 as SGHVS and CDR2 as FQNEAQ. The length of the CDR3 is 13 residues. The DNA for the CDR3 is TGTGCCAGCAGCTTGAACCCAAAGACTGAAGCTTTCTTT. This translates into CASSLNPKTEAFF.

J is TRBJ1-1 and V is TRBV12-3 or TRBV12-4, with D possibly being TRBD1 (6 bases). The V gene lost 6 bases and the J gene lost 1 base, with 18 bases spanning the gap. This CDR3 has 16 residues. Written as DNA, the CDR3 is TGTGCCAGCAGACAAGGGGGTGGACAGCGGAACACTGAAGCTTTCTTT. It translates to CASRQGGGQRNTEAFF.

This clonotype was observed at least ten times. The gene calls are TRBV10-3 and TRBJ1-2; D not certain. The V gene lost 8 bases and the J gene lost 3 bases, with 13 bases spanning the gap. The CDR3 has 13 amino acids. Germline V lookup: CDR1 ENHRY, CDR2 SYGVKD. In DNA form, the CDR3 reads TGTGCCATCCTTGACGACGGAGACTATGGCTACACCTTC. Amino acids: CAILDDGDYGYTF.

This clonotype was detected many times. This sequence joins TRBV7-6 and TRBJ2-1, with D perhaps TRBD2 (5 bases). V was shortened by 5 bases and J by 5 bases, with 13 bases between the two germline ends. Germline assignment: CDR1 SGHVS and CDR2 FNYEAQ. This CDR3 is built from 14 residues. The CDR3 DNA reads as TGTGCCAGCAGCCCTAGCCCCATAGACAATGAGCAGTTCTTC. Residues: CASSPSPIDNEQFF.

This clonotype was picked up many times. V usage is TRBV14 and J usage is TRBJ2-3; 9 nucleotides match TRBD2. This CDR3 has 14 amino acids. The ends lost 4 bases at V and 5 bases at J; junction bases unmatched: 4. Germline assignment: CDR1 SGHDN and CDR2 FVKESK. DNA of the CDR3: TGTGCCAGCAGCCCTCTAGCGGGGAGAGATACGCAGTATTTT. Translation: CASSPLAGRDTQYF.

Ten or more counts support this clonotype. The chain uses TRBV6-4 and TRBJ2-6; D is tentatively TRBD1 or TRBD2 (5 bases each). CDR1 is MRHNA, CDR2 SNTAGT, per germline. CDR3 length equals 18 residues. V was cut by 2 bases and J by 2 bases, with 16 bases left in between. CDR3 sequence (DNA): TGTGCCAGCAGTGACAGAAAGAGGGGAGCAACTGGGGCCAACGTCCTGACTTTC. This encodes CASSDRKRGATGANVLTF.

The chain combines TRBV5-8 with TRBJ2-1, with D uncertain. Trimming took 1 base from V and 3 from J, leaving 11 bases between them. CDR3 size: 15 residues. The germline V gene has CDR1 SGHTS and CDR2 YDEGEE. This CDR3 is CASSLRPGFYNEQFF. The CDR3 DNA is TGTGCCAGCAGCTTGCGACCCGGGTTCTACAATGAGCAGTTCTTC. The variable domain in full, with the rest retrieved from reference TRBV5-8 and TRBJ2-1, is EAGVTQSPTHLIKTRGQQATLRCSPISGHTSVYWYQQALGLGLQFLLWYDEGEERNRGNFPPRFSGRQFPNYSSELNVNALELEDSALYLCASSLRPGFYNEQFFGPGTRLTVL.

The chain carries TRBV28 and TRBJ1-1, with 9 bases fitting TRBD1. With 6 bases clipped from V and 6 bases from J, the junction kept 11 bases outside the gene matches. This CDR3 spans 15 amino acids. Germline V gene sequence: CDR1 MDHEN, CDR2 SYDVKM. The CDR3 protein is CASSSSGQGTAEAFF. The CDR3, as DNA: TGTGCCAGCAGCTCCTCGGGACAGGGTACGGCTGAAGCTTTCTTT. Full variable domain (remainder filled in from reference TRBV28 and TRBJ1-1): DVKVTQSSRYLVKRTGEKVFLECVQDMDHENMFWYRQDPGLGLRLIYFSYDVKMKEKGDIPEGYSVSREKKERFSLILESASTNQTSMYLCASSSSGQGTAEAFFGQGTRLTVV.

The DNA of the CDR3 is TGTGCCAGCAGTTTAGGGGGGCGCGGGACCGGGGAGCTGTTTTTT. This codes for CASSLGGRGTGELFF. The chain joins TRBV27 to TRBJ2-2; D possibly uses TRBD1 or TRBD2 (6 bases each). The V and J ends lost 2 bases and 5 bases respectively, with 12 bases between them. Germline V lookup: CDR1 MNHEY, CDR2 SMNVEV (reference sequence). This CDR3 has 15 residues.

This clonotype was detected many times. The rearrangement uses TRBV7-9 and TRBJ2-1; perhaps TRBD1 as D (6 bases). V was clipped by 5 bases and J by 7 bases, with 12 bases between them. CDR1 and CDR2 from the germline V gene are SEHNR and FQNEAQ (reference sequence). CDR3 size: 13 residues. This chain's CDR3 is CASSISQGNEQFF. The CDR3 DNA reads as TGTGCCAGCAGCATCAGCCAGGGGAATGAGCAGTTCTTC.

V and J are TRBV2 and TRBJ2-5, with D possibly matching TRBD2 (5 bases). Germline loops: CDR1 SNHLY, CDR2 FYNNEI. V gave up 6 bases and J gave up 4 bases, with 15 bases separating them. There are 14 residues in the CDR3. CDR3 loop: CASRGNGKGETQYF. The DNA of the CDR3 is TGTGCCAGCAGGGGGAACGGGAAGGGAGAGACCCAGTACTTC.

In this sample, this clonotype turned up many times. The chain combines TRBV7-2 with TRBJ2-3; 11 positions match TRBD2. V gave up 3 bases and J gave up 3 bases; unmatched junction bases: 14. The CDR3 runs 19 residues. Per germline, CDR1 SGHTA and CDR2 FQGNSA. CDR3 sequence reads: CASSFPKRSSGGRTDTQYF. DNA for the CDR3: TGTGCCAGCAGCTTTCCTAAAAGATCTAGCGGGGGGAGGACAGATACGCAGTATTTT.

This clonotype appeared many times. J is TRBJ2-7 and V is TRBV6-2 or TRBV6-3, with 10 bases fitting TRBD2. CDR1 is MNHEY, CDR2 SVGEGT, per germline. Trimming removed 2 bases from V and 5 bases from J; junction bases left unmatched: 9. CDR3 length: 16 amino acids. In DNA, the CDR3 is TGTGCCAGCAGTTACGGGCGTAGCGGGGGGTCCCACGAGCAGTACGTC. Translating gives CASSYGRSGGSHEQYV.

This clonotype was counted between two and nine times. This chain uses TRBV28 with TRBJ2-1; D gene uncertain. The CDR3 contains 15 residues. Germline V CDR1 and CDR2: MDHEN, SYDVKM. The V and J ends lost 1 base and 2 bases respectively, with 9 bases between them. The CDR3 protein is CASSLSVQPYNEQFF. The DNA for the CDR3 is TGTGCCAGCAGTTTATCGGTGCAGCCCTACAATGAGCAGTTCTTC.

This clonotype was seen at least ten times. The CDR3 region has the DNA TGTGCCAGCAGTTTAGGAACAGGGGAGGGCACCGGGGAGCTGTTTTTT. Encoded protein: CASSLGTGEGTGELFF. The chain employs TRBV28 and TRBJ2-2, with D perhaps matching TRBD1 or TRBD2 (7 bases each). This CDR3 contains 16 residues. Germline assignment: CDR1 MDHEN and CDR2 SYDVKM. V shed 2 bases and J shed 4 bases, with 14 bases lying between them.

In this sample, this clonotype turned up many times. The rearrangement links TRBV7-6 to TRBJ2-2; perhaps D is TRBD1 or TRBD2 (5 bases each). Trimming took off 5 bases at V and 2 bases at J, with 12 bases between the two ends. The CDR3 sequence is 15 residues long. Germline lookup yields CDR1 SGHVS and CDR2 FNYEAQ. Here the CDR3 DNA reads TGTGCCAGCAGCGTCGGGACGATCAACACCGGGGAGCTGTTTTTT. Translation: CASSVGTINTGELFF.

This clonotype was observed at least ten times. The chain combines TRBV7-2 with TRBJ1-5; TRBD1 matches at 9 bases. This CDR3 spans 16 amino acids. Per the germline V gene, CDR1 is SGHTA and CDR2 is FQGNSA. The V and J ends lost 1 base and 5 bases, in that order; junction bases with no gene match: 6. The CDR3 region is CASSLGSGTGHQPQHF. In DNA form, the CDR3 reads TGTGCCAGCAGCTTAGGATCCGGGACAGGGCATCAGCCCCAGCATTTT.

This clonotype turned up a few times. The chain has TRBV5-4 and TRBJ1-2; TRBD1 agrees at 9 bases. Unmatched junction bases numbered 3, after V lost 0 bases and J lost 3 bases. The V gene's germline CDR1 is SGHNT and CDR2 YYREEE (reference sequence). The CDR3 length is 15 residues. Here the CDR3 DNA reads TGTGCCAGCAGCTTGGGTCGGGACAGGGACTATGGCTACACCTTC. Amino acid sequence: CASSLGRDRDYGYTF. Together with reference TRBV5-4 and TRBJ1-2, the CDR3 gives the full variable domain: ETGVTQSPTHLIKTRGQQVTLRCSSQSGHNTVSWYQQALGQGPQFIFQYYREEENGRGNFPPRFSGLQFPNYSSELNVNALELDDSALYLCASSLGRDRDYGYTFGSGTRLTVV.

This clonotype has at least ten counts. This rearrangement joins TRBV10-3 to TRBJ2-5; weak D call: TRBD1 (5 bases). This CDR3 is built from 12 residues. V was clipped by 3 bases and J by 4 bases, with 6 bases between them. Germline CDR1 reads ENHRY; CDR2 reads SYGVKD. CDR3 in DNA: TGTGCCATCAGTGACAGGGTAGAGACCCAGTACTTC. Its translation: CAISDRVETQYF.

This clonotype was seen ten or more times. V and J are TRBV6-5 and TRBJ1-5; D gene ambiguous. CDR1 and CDR2 from the germline V gene are MNHEY and SVGAGI. This CDR3 region has 17 residues. Trimming stripped 2 bases from V and 3 bases from J, with 17 bases between. This chain's CDR3 is CASSYDHTTAINQPQHF. CDR3 DNA: TGTGCCAGCAGTTACGATCACACGACGGCGATCAATCAGCCCCAGCATTTT.